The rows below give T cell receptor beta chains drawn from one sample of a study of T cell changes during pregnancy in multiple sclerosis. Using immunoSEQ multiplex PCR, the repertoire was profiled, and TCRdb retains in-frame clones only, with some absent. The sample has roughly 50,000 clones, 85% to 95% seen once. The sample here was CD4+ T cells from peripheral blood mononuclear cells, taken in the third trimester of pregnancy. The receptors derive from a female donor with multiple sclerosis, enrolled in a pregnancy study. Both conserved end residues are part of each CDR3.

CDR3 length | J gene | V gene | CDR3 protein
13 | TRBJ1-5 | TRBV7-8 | CASSPGTVQPQHF
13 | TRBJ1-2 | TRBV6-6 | CASSYSPAYGYTF
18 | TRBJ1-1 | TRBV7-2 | CASSLMYPGLPLNTEAFF
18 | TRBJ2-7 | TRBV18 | CASSPLPAGGPIPREQYF
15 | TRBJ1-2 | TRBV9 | CASSAPGQYPYGYTF
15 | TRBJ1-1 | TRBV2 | CASRIRQGANTEAFF
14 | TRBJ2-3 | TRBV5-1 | CASSVRMNTDTQYF
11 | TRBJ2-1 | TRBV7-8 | CASSLASEQFF
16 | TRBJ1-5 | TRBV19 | CASTRTGTSYNQPQHF
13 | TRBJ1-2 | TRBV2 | CASSEIGGYGYTF
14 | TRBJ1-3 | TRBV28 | CASMWGGVANTIYF
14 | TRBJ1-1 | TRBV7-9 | CASSAGQTNTEAFF
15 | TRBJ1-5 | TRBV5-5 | CASSLGDRVNQPQHF
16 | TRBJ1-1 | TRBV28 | CASSSGRVLLNTEAFF
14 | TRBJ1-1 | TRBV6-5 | CASSRGGMNTEAFF